This T cell receptor beta chain was obtained from a study of cytomegalovirus exposure and HLA in healthy donors. The germline gives CDR1 SEHNR, CDR2 FQNEAQ (reference sequence). The V end lost 2 bases, the J end lost 3 bases, and 4 bases lay between the germline ends. CDR3 length equals 13 residues. This PCR relied on a set of 60 Vbeta primers and 13 Jbeta primers. Generated by immunoSEQ multiplex PCR, the TCRdb table keeps only in-frame clones and is missing some. The sample lists about 190,000 clones, 60% to 80% seen once, with about 1.5% in the top ten. Material for sequencing was PBMCs. The sequence came from a woman aged 18 to 35 in good health and CMV-seronegative. The V gene is TRBV7-9, the J gene TRBJ2-2; D is undetermined. CDR3 coding DNA: TGTGCCAGCAGCTTAACAGACACCGGGGAGCTGTTTTTT. Translated, it gives CASSLTDTGELFF.